This T cell receptor (beta chain) was obtained from a study of T cells in Graves' hyperthyroidism and ophthalmopathy (dated by TCRdb to between 2018 and 2021). Broadly, across the study: Peripheral blood was collected at initial diagnosis, before any treatment. A discovery cohort of about 100 patients, roughly 45 with Graves' ophthalmopathy and roughly 59 with stable Graves' hyperthyroidism, was used to find distinguishing TCR V-J signatures. Prospective prediction of ophthalmopathy was tested in an independent validation cohort consisting of about 19 hyperthyroidism patients and some 16 patients who later progressed to ophthalmopathy. For training and testing, the 100 or so patients in the discovery cohort were randomly divided in a 7:3 ratio. In more than five Graves' hyperthyroidism patients, the study also compared T-cell repertoires from thyroid tissue with T-cell repertoires from blood. Following sampling, methimazole starting at 30 mg daily was given to hyperthyroidism patients, and high-dose intravenous methylprednisolone was given to ophthalmopathy patients. The paper describes TCR Vbeta CDR3 sequencing of 140 or so peripheral blood samples, made up of 43 ophthalmopathy patients, 70 to 80 hyperthyroidism patients and 17 progressor patients.

As to this clonotype: Its specific antigen is unknown. It may be a read error: a sequence one base away is much more abundant.

The full study reports these points: Most expanded thyroid clonotypes (frequency above 0.001) were also found in blood, which suggests that blood repertoires may mirror thyroid immune responses. Sample size was not statistically predetermined, and investigators were not blinded to group allocation. In validation, the model predicted progression to ophthalmopathy with roughly 70% sensitivity and 72.22% specificity, a median of about six months before onset. Ophthalmopathy was separated from stable hyperthyroidism by a 13 V-J signature model, with about 88% sensitivity and roughly 81% specificity obtained in cross-validation and 80%/75% obtained in testing.

The CDR3 contains 14 residues, cysteine and phenylalanine counted. The sequence is cut down to CDR3 DNA, 42 bases in frame from base 1. Via the germline V gene, CDR1 is MNHNS and CDR2 SASEGT. In the ophthalmopathy patients, disease was moderately to severely active, with a Clinical Activity Score of 3 or more, a NOSPECS grade of 4 or more, and a duration of less than 3 months. Exclusion was applied to patients with uncontrolled infections, other autoimmune diseases, pregnancy or lactation. Diagnoses relied on clinical symptoms, serum thyroxine and TRAb, thyroid ultrasound and orbital computed tomography. Ficoll-Paque density gradient centrifugation was used to isolate PBMCs from 9.5 to 10 ml of fresh peripheral blood. Total RNA was extracted with Trizol reagent, and quality was checked on an Agilent 2100 Bioanalyzer. TCR beta CDR3 regions were amplified from RNA transcripts. A first-round RT-PCR of the TCR CDR3 used the HTBI primer set with the Qiagen OneStep RT-PCR kit. Libraries were constructed in a second round of multiplex PCR, after which size selection and purification were performed. Paired-end sequencing of the libraries was performed with 100 bp reads on an Illumina HiSeq2000. The paper's data handling went like this. SOAPnuke was used to process the raw data, throwing out any read that contained adapters or uncalled bases, had a mean Phred below 15, or lacked an exact constant-primer or identifier match. COPE v1.2.5 was used to merge the high-quality paired reads, and each unique nucleotide sequence was defined as a clonotype. MiTCR v1.1 was used to align the clonotypes against IMGT TRBV, TRBD and TRBJ reference segments. Only V-J combinations with frequency above 0.0001, covering 99% to 99.2% of repertoires, were analysed. The TCS score was defined as the ratio of F50 (clonal expansion) to E x V (chaos), calculated using BLOSUM62-based TCRdist between CDR3 peptides within each V-J. Welch's t-statistics and random forest reduced roughly 540 V-J features to around 14, which were used in a naive Bayes classifier (R e1071). The public sequencing data were trimmed at Q25 with fastp and processed into clonotypes with MiXCR by TCRdb, which kept only in-frame beta chains. Each CDR3 protein appears once, grouped with its most common genes and DNA. The V and J calls and clone size come from TCRdb's table, not from the authors' own analysis. The sample table holds hundreds of thousands of distinct CDR3 sequences, of which roughly 15% were seen once. The ten largest clones capture around 13% of the sample.

The sequence links TRBV6-1 to TRBJ1-1, with 7 central nucleotides matching TRBD1. Sequencing was done on a sample of blood. This clonotype originated in a woman between 50 and 59 years old with Graves' ophthalmopathy. The nucleotide sequence is given as TGTGTCAGCTGTATGACAGGGTTGGCGACTGAAGCTTTCTTT. Its amino acids are CVSCMTGLATEAFF.